Each of the 3 T cell receptor beta chains below was sequenced from the same sample in a study of neurological immune-mediated disorders. A single record per CDR3 protein comes from TCRdb applying MiXCR to the 5' RACE reads. In the table there are 66,000 or so distinct CDR3 sequences, 5.2% of which are singletons. Source material: PBMCs. The receptors come from a woman between 25 and 40 years old with multiple sclerosis.

This clonotype was counted many times. The chain combines TRBV3-1 with TRBJ1-1; 10 bases match TRBD1. The CDR3 has 15 residues. Germline CDR1 and CDR2: LGHDT and YNNKEL (reference sequence). V gave up 2 bases and J gave up 8 bases; unmatched junction bases: 8. CDR3 sequence reads: CASSQMGQGLVEAFF. DNA of the CDR3: TGTGCCAGCAGCCAAATGGGACAGGGGTTGGTAGAAGCTTTCTTT.

This clonotype was picked up many times. The rearrangement links TRBV5-5 to TRBJ2-1; a possible D gene is TRBD1 (5 bases). This CDR3 region has 13 residues. The germline CDR1 and CDR2 sequences are SGHKS and YYEKEE (reference sequence). The germline V and J ends were trimmed by 0 bases and 5 bases, with 6 bases remaining between them. CDR3 in amino acids: CASSLGQHNEQFF. For the CDR3, the DNA is TGTGCCAGCAGCTTGGGACAGCACAATGAGCAGTTCTTC.

This clonotype appeared many times. The J gene is TRBJ2-5, the V gene TRBV7-2, with D possibly being TRBD2 (5 bases). V gave up 3 bases and J gave up 0 bases, with 11 bases separating them. In germline, CDR1 is SGHTA, CDR2 FQGNSA. There are 15 residues in the CDR3. The CDR3 nucleotides are TGTGCCAGCAGCTTCTTAGGGAGATACCAAGAGACCCAGTACTTC. Its translation: CASSFLGRYQETQYF.